A selection of T cell receptor beta chains follows, all from one sample in a study of early T cells in non-severe SARS-CoV-2 infection. TCRdb fed the 5' RACE reads into MiXCR, producing one record per CDR3 protein. Seen here are roughly 70,000 distinct CDR3 sequences, around 20% observed once, and the top ten hold 15% to 20%. The starting material was whole blood, obtained at baseline. These receptors were obtained from an adult who was a healthcare worker with PCR-confirmed SARS-CoV-2 infection or an uninfected control (not recorded which). The CDR3 runs from the conserved cysteine through the conserved F or W. Fields, in order: clone size, D gene, J gene, CDR3 length, V gene, CDR3 DNA, CDR3 protein. The D gene is left open where the match is weak. Clone size is stated in some rows and not others, as once, few, many or a class when expanded.

clone size: -
D gene: -
J gene: TRBJ2-7
CDR3 length: 12
V gene: TRBV29-1
CDR3 DNA: TGCAGCGCCCAGGCTGACGCCTACGAGCAGTACTTC
CDR3 protein: CSAQADAYEQYF

clone size: -
D gene: -
J gene: TRBJ1-1
CDR3 length: 12
V gene: TRBV29-1
CDR3 DNA: TGCAGCGTTGATCAGGGGAACACTGAAGCTTTCTTT
CDR3 protein: CSVDQGNTEAFF

clone size: -
D gene: -
J gene: TRBJ2-2
CDR3 length: 15
V gene: TRBV5-6
CDR3 DNA: TGTGCCAGCAGCTTGTCCTACGAGAACACCGGGGAGCTGTTTTTT
CDR3 protein: CASSLSYENTGELFF

clone size: -
D gene: -
J gene: TRBJ2-2
CDR3 length: 13
V gene: TRBV7-9
CDR3 DNA: TGTGCCAGCAGCTTAACAGACACCGGGGAGCTGTTTTTT
CDR3 protein: CASSLTDTGELFF

clone size: few
D gene: -
J gene: TRBJ1-2
CDR3 length: 14
V gene: TRBV9
CDR3 DNA: TGTGCCAGCAGCCCCGACCCAGGCTACAATGGCTACACCTTC
CDR3 protein: CASSPDPGYNGYTF

clone size: -
D gene: TRBD1
J gene: TRBJ2-1
CDR3 length: 15
V gene: TRBV7-8
CDR3 DNA: TGTGCCAGCAGCTTTTACAGGGGGCTACGGAATGAGCAGTTCTTC
CDR3 protein: CASSFYRGLRNEQFF

clone size: -
D gene: -
J gene: TRBJ2-3
CDR3 length: 13
V gene: TRBV12-3/TRBV12-4
CDR3 DNA: TGTGCCAGCAGATTTCTCGGCACAGATACGCAGTATTTT
CDR3 protein: CASRFLGTDTQYF

clone size: few
D gene: TRBD1
J gene: TRBJ2-7
CDR3 length: 15
V gene: TRBV5-4
CDR3 DNA: TGTGCCAGCAGCCCTAGGGGGCAGGGGACCTACGAGCAGTACTTC
CDR3 protein: CASSPRGQGTYEQYF

clone size: few
D gene: TRBD1
J gene: TRBJ2-7
CDR3 length: 16
V gene: TRBV7-9
CDR3 DNA: TGTGCCAGCAGCTCCTCCGGACAGGGGCAGCCCTACGAGCAGTACTTC
CDR3 protein: CASSSSGQGQPYEQYF

clone size: -
D gene: TRBD1
J gene: TRBJ2-3
CDR3 length: 15
V gene: TRBV5-1
CDR3 DNA: TGCGCCAGCAGCTTGCAGGGGGCCGTCACAGATACGCAGTATTTT
CDR3 protein: CASSLQGAVTDTQYF

clone size: -
D gene: -
J gene: TRBJ2-2
CDR3 length: 16
V gene: TRBV5-1
CDR3 DNA: TGCGCCAGCAGCACCGACCCGACAGGGAACACCGGGGAGCTGTTTTTT
CDR3 protein: CASSTDPTGNTGELFF

clone size: -
D gene: -
J gene: TRBJ1-2
CDR3 length: 15
V gene: TRBV3-1
CDR3 DNA: TGTGCCAGCAGCCCGACCCCGACGGCTAACTATGGCTACACCTTC
CDR3 protein: CASSPTPTANYGYTF

clone size: -
D gene: -
J gene: TRBJ1-1
CDR3 length: 15
V gene: TRBV11-2
CDR3 DNA: TGTGCCAGCAGACACCCCCCGGGCCCAGGGACTGAAGCTTTCTTT
CDR3 protein: CASRHPPGPGTEAFF

clone size: -
D gene: -
J gene: TRBJ2-5
CDR3 length: 16
V gene: TRBV3-1
CDR3 DNA: TGTGCCAGCAGCGCCTACTCCCGGGGGGCGCGGGAGACCCAGTACTTC
CDR3 protein: CASSAYSRGARETQYF

clone size: -
D gene: -
J gene: TRBJ1-6
CDR3 length: 15
V gene: TRBV9
CDR3 DNA: TGTGCCAGCAGCAGGGGGGACGCCTATAATTCACCCCTCCACTTT
CDR3 protein: CASSRGDAYNSPLHF

clone size: -
D gene: TRBD1
J gene: TRBJ1-1
CDR3 length: 15
V gene: TRBV6-6
CDR3 DNA: TGTGCCAGCAGTTACTTTTCAGGGGGCATCGGTGAAGCTTTCTTT
CDR3 protein: CASSYFSGGIGEAFF

clone size: few
D gene: -
J gene: TRBJ1-6
CDR3 length: 18
V gene: TRBV7-4
CDR3 DNA: TGTGCCAGCAGCGCCCTCCCAGGGGTTAGCTCCTATAATTCACCCCTCCACTTT
CDR3 protein: CASSALPGVSSYNSPLHF

clone size: few
D gene: -
J gene: TRBJ2-3
CDR3 length: 14
V gene: TRBV2
CDR3 DNA: TGTGCCAGCAGTGGTCGGAGCGGTTCGGATACGCAGTATTTT
CDR3 protein: CASSGRSGSDTQYF

clone size: few
D gene: TRBD1
J gene: TRBJ1-6
CDR3 length: 15
V gene: TRBV7-9
CDR3 DNA: TGTGCCAGCAGCAACTGGGACAGGTGGAATTCACCCCTCCACTTT
CDR3 protein: CASSNWDRWNSPLHF

clone size: few
D gene: -
J gene: TRBJ1-1
CDR3 length: 13
V gene: TRBV30
CDR3 DNA: TGTGCCTGGACGCGGGGGGTGAACACTGAAGCTTTCTTT
CDR3 protein: CAWTRGVNTEAFF

clone size: many
D gene: -
J gene: TRBJ1-1
CDR3 length: 13
V gene: TRBV7-9
CDR3 DNA: TGTGCCAGCAGCTTTGGGATGAACACTGAAGCTTTCTTT
CDR3 protein: CASSFGMNTEAFF

clone size: -
D gene: -
J gene: TRBJ2-1
CDR3 length: 11
V gene: TRBV25-1
CDR3 DNA: TGTGCCAGCAGTGAATCGGTTTTTAGGTTCTTC
CDR3 protein: CASSESVFRFF

clone size: many
D gene: TRBD1
J gene: TRBJ1-2
CDR3 length: 13
V gene: TRBV20-1
CDR3 DNA: TGCAGCCCCCTTCGACAGGGGATTTCTGGCTACACCTTC
CDR3 protein: CSPLRQGISGYTF

clone size: -
D gene: TRBD2
J gene: TRBJ2-1
CDR3 length: 14
V gene: TRBV7-9
CDR3 DNA: TGTGCCAGCAGCTCCGGACTAGCGGGGGCCTTCCAGTTCTTC
CDR3 protein: CASSSGLAGAFQFF

clone size: -
D gene: TRBD2
J gene: TRBJ2-3
CDR3 length: 14
V gene: TRBV7-6
CDR3 DNA: TGTGCCAGCAGCACGACCGGGAGGACAGATACGCAGTATTTT
CDR3 protein: CASSTTGRTDTQYF

clone size: -
D gene: -
J gene: TRBJ2-1
CDR3 length: 12
V gene: TRBV10-2
CDR3 DNA: TGCGCCAGCAGTGACCATAACAGGAAACAGTTCTTC
CDR3 protein: CASSDHNRKQFF

clone size: few
D gene: -
J gene: TRBJ2-2
CDR3 length: 12
V gene: TRBV7-3
CDR3 DNA: TGTGCCAGCAGCCTGACCGCCGGGGAGCTGTTTTTT
CDR3 protein: CASSLTAGELFF

clone size: few
D gene: -
J gene: TRBJ2-7
CDR3 length: 15
V gene: TRBV7-6
CDR3 DNA: TGTGCCAGCAGCCCTACCAGTGGGACGGGCGGTCGGCAGTACTTC
CDR3 protein: CASSPTSGTGGRQYF

clone size: few
D gene: -
J gene: TRBJ1-1
CDR3 length: 13
V gene: TRBV9
CDR3 DNA: TGTGCCAGCAGCGTAGGAGACAGCTATGAAGCTTTCTTT
CDR3 protein: CASSVGDSYEAFF

clone size: -
D gene: -
J gene: TRBJ1-2
CDR3 length: 10
V gene: TRBV7-9
CDR3 DNA: TGTGCCAGTGAGGGCTATGGCTACACCTTC
CDR3 protein: CASEGYGYTF

clone size: many
D gene: -
J gene: TRBJ1-1
CDR3 length: 13
V gene: TRBV10-3
CDR3 DNA: TGTGCCATCACCCTTGGTGGGGACACTGAAGCTTTCTTT
CDR3 protein: CAITLGGDTEAFF

clone size: many
D gene: -
J gene: TRBJ1-1
CDR3 length: 13
V gene: TRBV12-3/TRBV12-4
CDR3 DNA: TGTGCCAGCAGTTCCCGCGGGGGTGCTGAAGCTTTCTTT
CDR3 protein: CASSSRGGAEAFF

clone size: few
D gene: TRBD2
J gene: TRBJ2-1
CDR3 length: 17
V gene: TRBV12-3/TRBV12-4
CDR3 DNA: TGTGCCAGCAGCAGATCTAGCGGGGGGGCCCCCAGGAATGAGCAGTTCTTC
CDR3 protein: CASSRSSGGAPRNEQFF

clone size: -
D gene: -
J gene: TRBJ1-5
CDR3 length: 15
V gene: TRBV7-8
CDR3 DNA: TGTGCCAGCAGCTTAATTAGTGGGTTTAGTCAGCCCCAGCATTTT
CDR3 protein: CASSLISGFSQPQHF

clone size: -
D gene: TRBD2
J gene: TRBJ2-3
CDR3 length: 15
V gene: TRBV27
CDR3 DNA: TGTGCCAGCAGTCCCGTAGCGGGGGGCACAGATACGCAGTATTTT
CDR3 protein: CASSPVAGGTDTQYF

clone size: -
D gene: -
J gene: TRBJ1-6
CDR3 length: 16
V gene: TRBV12-3/TRBV12-4
CDR3 DNA: TGTGCCAGCAGTTTCGCCACGACAGAAGTTAATTCACCCCTCCACTTT
CDR3 protein: CASSFATTEVNSPLHF

clone size: -
D gene: TRBD1
J gene: TRBJ2-4
CDR3 length: 12
V gene: TRBV12-3/TRBV12-4
CDR3 DNA: TGTGCCAGCAGTCCAGGGGGAAACATTCAGTACTTC
CDR3 protein: CASSPGGNIQYF

clone size: few
D gene: -
J gene: TRBJ2-7
CDR3 length: 12
V gene: TRBV6-1
CDR3 DNA: TGTGCCCTGGGCCAGCCCCACTACGAGCAGTACTTC
CDR3 protein: CALGQPHYEQYF

clone size: -
D gene: -
J gene: TRBJ1-5
CDR3 length: 13
V gene: TRBV28
CDR3 DNA: TGTGCCAGCCTAGGGTACAGAAATCAGCCCCAGCATTTT
CDR3 protein: CASLGYRNQPQHF

clone size: few
D gene: -
J gene: TRBJ2-5
CDR3 length: 13
V gene: TRBV12-3/TRBV12-4
CDR3 DNA: TGTGCCAGCCTAGCAAGCCTTGGGGGGACCCAGTACTTC
CDR3 protein: CASLASLGGTQYF

clone size: -
D gene: -
J gene: TRBJ1-2
CDR3 length: 16
V gene: TRBV19
CDR3 DNA: TGTGCCAGTAGTAAGCGTCAGCACAGTACAAACCCGGATTACACCTTC
CDR3 protein: CASSKRQHSTNPDYTF

clone size: -
D gene: -
J gene: TRBJ1-1
CDR3 length: 15
V gene: TRBV6-5
CDR3 DNA: TGTGCCAGCAGCCCCGGGCAGGGTTATGGGACTGAAGCTTTCTTT
CDR3 protein: CASSPGQGYGTEAFF

clone size: few
D gene: -
J gene: TRBJ2-3
CDR3 length: 13
V gene: TRBV7-9
CDR3 DNA: TGTGCCAGCAGCTCCTCTTTGCCAGATACGCAGTATTTT
CDR3 protein: CASSSSLPDTQYF

clone size: few
D gene: -
J gene: TRBJ2-1
CDR3 length: 13
V gene: TRBV18
CDR3 DNA: TGTGCCAGCTCACCACAATCCGGGTATGAGCAGTTCTTC
CDR3 protein: CASSPQSGYEQFF

clone size: -
D gene: -
J gene: TRBJ2-3
CDR3 length: 15
V gene: TRBV5-1
CDR3 DNA: TGCGCCAGCAGCTTGGCCCCGGGGTCCACAGATACGCAGTATTTT
CDR3 protein: CASSLAPGSTDTQYF

clone size: few
D gene: TRBD1
J gene: TRBJ1-1
CDR3 length: 14
V gene: TRBV18
CDR3 DNA: TGTGCCAGCTCACAGGACAGGACGAACACTGAAGCTTTCTTT
CDR3 protein: CASSQDRTNTEAFF

clone size: -
D gene: -
J gene: TRBJ2-3
CDR3 length: 14
V gene: TRBV20-1
CDR3 DNA: TGCAGTGCTGGAGGACATTTGGGCCCGGATACGCAGTATTTT
CDR3 protein: CSAGGHLGPDTQYF

clone size: few
D gene: TRBD2
J gene: TRBJ2-5
CDR3 length: 13
V gene: TRBV3-1
CDR3 DNA: TGTGCCAGCAGCCAGGGGGGGATGGAGACCCAGTACTTC
CDR3 protein: CASSQGGMETQYF

clone size: -
D gene: TRBD2
J gene: TRBJ2-1
CDR3 length: 15
V gene: TRBV6-6
CDR3 DNA: TGTGCCAGCAGTTACGGGGCTAGCGGAGCCGCGGAGCAGTTCTTC
CDR3 protein: CASSYGASGAAEQFF

clone size: many
D gene: -
J gene: TRBJ2-5
CDR3 length: 13
V gene: TRBV20-1
CDR3 DNA: TGCAGTGCTAGAGCGGGGAACCAAGAGACCCAGTACTTC
CDR3 protein: CSARAGNQETQYF

clone size: -
D gene: -
J gene: TRBJ2-7
CDR3 length: 12
V gene: TRBV20-1
CDR3 DNA: TGCAGTGCTAGACAGGGACCGGCCGAGCAGTACTTC
CDR3 protein: CSARQGPAEQYF

clone size: -
D gene: -
J gene: TRBJ1-1
CDR3 length: 14
V gene: TRBV5-1
CDR3 DNA: TGCGCCAGCAGGATACAGGGACGGAACACTGAAGCTTTCTTT
CDR3 protein: CASRIQGRNTEAFF

clone size: few
D gene: -
J gene: TRBJ1-3
CDR3 length: 15
V gene: TRBV18
CDR3 DNA: TGTGCCAGCTCACCCGGAAAGAGCTCTGGAAACACCATATATTTT
CDR3 protein: CASSPGKSSGNTIYF

clone size: -
D gene: -
J gene: TRBJ2-7
CDR3 length: 11
V gene: TRBV3-1
CDR3 DNA: TGTGCCAGCAGCGAGACCGGGGAGCAGTACTTC
CDR3 protein: CASSETGEQYF